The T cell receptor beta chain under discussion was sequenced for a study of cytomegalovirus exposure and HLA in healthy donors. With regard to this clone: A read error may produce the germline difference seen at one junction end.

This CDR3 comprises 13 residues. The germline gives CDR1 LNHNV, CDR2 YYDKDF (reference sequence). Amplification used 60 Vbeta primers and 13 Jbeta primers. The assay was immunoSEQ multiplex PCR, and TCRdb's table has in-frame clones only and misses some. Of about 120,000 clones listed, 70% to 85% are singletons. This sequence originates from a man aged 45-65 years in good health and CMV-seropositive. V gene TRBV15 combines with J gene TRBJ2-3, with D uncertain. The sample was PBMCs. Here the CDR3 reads CTTSRGGTDTQYF. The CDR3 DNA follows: TGTACCACCAGCAGAGGAGGCACAGATACGCAGTATTTT.